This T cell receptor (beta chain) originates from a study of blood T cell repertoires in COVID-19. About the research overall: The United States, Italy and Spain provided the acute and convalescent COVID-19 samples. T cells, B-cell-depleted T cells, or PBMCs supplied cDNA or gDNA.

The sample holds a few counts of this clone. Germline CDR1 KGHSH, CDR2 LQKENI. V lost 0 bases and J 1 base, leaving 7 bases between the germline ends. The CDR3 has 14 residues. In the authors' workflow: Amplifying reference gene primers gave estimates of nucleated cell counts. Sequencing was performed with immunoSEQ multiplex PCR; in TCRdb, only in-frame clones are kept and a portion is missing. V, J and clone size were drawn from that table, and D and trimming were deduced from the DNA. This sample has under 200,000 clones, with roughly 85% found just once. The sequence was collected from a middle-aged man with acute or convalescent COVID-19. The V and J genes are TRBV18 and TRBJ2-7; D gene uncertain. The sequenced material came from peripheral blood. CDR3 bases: TGTGCCAGCTCACCACCGACGGGTTCCTACGAGCAGTACTTC. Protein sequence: CASSPPTGSYEQYF.